This T cell receptor beta chain was found in a study of control samples from healthy donors and cancer patients. TCRdb's copy holds only in-frame clones and misses some; the assay was immunoSEQ multiplex PCR. The repertoire holds approximately 94,000 clones, with more than 75% as singletons. The receptor was isolated from a woman in her forties or fifties in good health. Sequenced material: blood.

The CDR3 spells CASSETGTPNYGYTF. For the CDR3, the DNA is TGTGCCAGCAGTGAGACCGGGACACCCAACTATGGCTACACCTTC. The chain joins TRBV3-1 (or the pseudogene TRBV3-2) to TRBJ1-2; weak D call: TRBD1 (6 bases). V shed 6 bases and J shed 2 bases, with 16 bases lying between them. The CDR3 extends over 15 amino acids. Germline V gene sequence: CDR1 LGHDT, CDR2 YNNKEL (reference sequence).